Below, 13 T cell receptor beta chains from the same sample are listed, as sequenced in a study of blood T cells in healthy people across ages. Next came a second PCR, run for about 6 to 11 cycles, which used a sample-barcoded 5' primer along with a J-beta primer mix. TCRdb re-called the 5' RACE reads with MiXCR, one entry per CDR3 protein. This table holds some 560,000 distinct CDR3 sequences, over 25% found once. Another study also made use of these data, one on T cells of mothers and their children.

The sequenced sample consisted of blood. All receptors derive from a boy younger than 10 in good health.

In its sample, this clonotype was seen a few times. The chain combines TRBV11-2 with TRBJ1-4; the D gene is possibly TRBD1 (6 bases). The CDR3 is made up of 15 amino acids. The V gene's germline CDR1 is SGHAT and CDR2 FQNNGV. The V end lost 5 bases, the J end lost 8 bases, and 18 bases lay between the germline ends. CDR3 residues: CASSPRSGVQEKLFF. CDR3 nucleotide sequence: TGTGCCAGCAGCCCCAGGTCAGGGGTTCAAGAAAAACTGTTTTTT.

This chain links TRBV20-1 with TRBJ2-5, with a weak D call TRBD1 (6 bases). The J call may be in error: the DNA end matches TRBJ2-7 better. The CDR3 consists of 14 residues. CDR1 and CDR2 from the germline V gene are DFQATT and SNEGSKA (reference sequence). The CDR3 reads CSAREQGNSYEQYF. DNA for the CDR3: TGCAGTGCTAGAGAGCAGGGGAACTCCTACGAGCAGTACTTC.

This clonotype occurred a few times. V usage is TRBV4-3 and J usage is TRBJ2-2, with D perhaps being TRBD1 or TRBD2 (5 bases each). This CDR3 has 16 residues. Germline-derived CDR1 and CDR2 are LGHNA and YSLEER. V dropped 3 bases and J dropped 4 bases, with 15 bases sitting between them. The chain's CDR3 is CASSQVDPGTTGELFF. In DNA form, the CDR3 reads TGCGCCAGCAGCCAGGTAGATCCCGGGACCACCGGGGAGCTGTTTTTT.

The rearrangement joins TRBV11-2 to TRBJ2-3; D possibly corresponds to TRBD2 (5 bases). This CDR3 is built from 12 residues. The germline V gene has CDR1 SGHAT and CDR2 FQNNGV. V was pared by 5 bases and J by 6 bases, with 9 bases between. CDR3 bases: TGTGCCAGCAGCGGACTGGGGGATACGCAGTATTTT. Translated: CASSGLGDTQYF.

With regard to this clonotype: A junction end diverges from the germline sequence, so it may reflect a read error. This chain connects TRBV11-2 to TRBJ1-1, with 9 bases identical to TRBD1. The CDR3 runs to 13 residues. From germline, CDR1 is SGHAT and CDR2 FQNNGV. CDR3 nucleotides: TGTGCCGGCAGCCTCGGACAGGGGTCTGCAGCTTTCTTT. The encoded protein is CAGSLGQGSAAFF.

The genes are TRBV6-5 and TRBJ2-5; 10 bases match TRBD1. TRBJ2-1 explains the end of the DNA better; the J call may be wrong. The CDR3 has 14 residues. Germline V CDR1 and CDR2: MNHEY, SVGAGI. Written as DNA, the CDR3 is TGTGCCAGCAGGTGGGACAGGGGTTACAATGAGCAGTTCTTC. Translating it yields CASRWDRGYNEQFF.

J is TRBJ2-1 and V is TRBV2; the D call may be TRBD1 or TRBD2 (6 bases each). The V end was cut by 8 bases, the J end by 3 bases, with 11 bases between. CDR3 size: 13 residues. The germline CDR1 and CDR2 sequences are SNHLY and FYNNEI. This CDR3 is CASGEDSYNEQFF. The CDR3 coding sequence is TGTGCCAGCGGGGAGGACAGCTACAATGAGCAGTTCTTC.

As to this clonotype: Here the CDR3 omits its conserved ending phenylalanine or tryptophan, so a read error is the likely source. The chain is built from TRBV9 and TRBJ1-1, with D hard to call. Germline-derived CDR1 and CDR2 are SGDLS and YYNGEE. CDR3 length: 13 residues. V was pared by 4 bases and J by 5 bases, with 12 bases between. CDR3 sequence (DNA): TGTGCCAGCAGCCCCCCTCTTGCGACTGAAGCTTTCCTT. As protein: CASSPPLATEAFL.

This clonotype was seen a handful of times. This rearrangement joins TRBV29-1 to TRBJ2-3; D is possibly TRBD2 (6 bases). Trimming took 4 bases from V and 0 from J, leaving 20 bases between them. The germline CDR1 and CDR2 sequences are SQVTM and ANQGSEA. The CDR3 contains 17 residues. CDR3 in DNA: TGCAGCGTTGCCCGGCGGGGACGGATGACTAGCACAGATACGCAGTATTTT. This gives the protein CSVARRGRMTSTDTQYF.

This clonotype was counted many times. J is TRBJ1-1 and V is TRBV7-9; no clear D. The CDR3 loop spans 12 amino acids. Germline CDR1 is SEHNR and CDR2 is FQNEAQ (reference sequence). V lost 0 bases to trimming and J lost 5 bases, with 4 bases between them. DNA for the CDR3: TGTGCCAGCAGCTTAGCAGGGACTGAAGCTTTCTTT. Protein product: CASSLAGTEAFF.

CDR3 sequence reads: CASRKRGGNEQFF. Written as DNA, the CDR3 is TGCGCCAGCAGGAAGCGGGGGGGGAATGAGCAGTTCTTC. V gene TRBV5-1 combines with J gene TRBJ2-1, with 10 bases fitting TRBD2. The CDR3 length is 13 residues. CDR1 and CDR2 from the germline V gene are SGHRS and YFSETQ. V shed 5 bases and J 7 bases; nucleotides not matched to a gene: 3.

This clonotype came up a few times. The V call is TRBV10-3, the J call TRBJ2-1; 8 positions match TRBD1. The J segment lost 7 bases and the V segment lost 8 bases, leaving 13 bases of the junction unmatched. Germline V gene data show CDR1 as ENHRY and CDR2 as SYGVKD. The CDR3 length is 15 residues. CDR3 sequence: CAIAEGGQAENEQFF. The CDR3 coding sequence is TGTGCCATCGCCGAGGGGGGACAGGCAGAGAATGAGCAGTTCTTC.

CDR3 in DNA: TGCAGTGCCCCGAGGACTAGCGGGGACGGAGAGACCCAGTACTTC. It codes for CSAPRTSGDGETQYF. This chain connects TRBV20-1 to TRBJ2-5; 12 bases fit TRBD2. The V segment lost 6 bases and the J segment 4 bases; nucleotides outside the gene matches: 9. Germline V gene sequence: CDR1 DFQATT, CDR2 SNEGSKA (reference sequence). This CDR3 is 15 amino acids long.